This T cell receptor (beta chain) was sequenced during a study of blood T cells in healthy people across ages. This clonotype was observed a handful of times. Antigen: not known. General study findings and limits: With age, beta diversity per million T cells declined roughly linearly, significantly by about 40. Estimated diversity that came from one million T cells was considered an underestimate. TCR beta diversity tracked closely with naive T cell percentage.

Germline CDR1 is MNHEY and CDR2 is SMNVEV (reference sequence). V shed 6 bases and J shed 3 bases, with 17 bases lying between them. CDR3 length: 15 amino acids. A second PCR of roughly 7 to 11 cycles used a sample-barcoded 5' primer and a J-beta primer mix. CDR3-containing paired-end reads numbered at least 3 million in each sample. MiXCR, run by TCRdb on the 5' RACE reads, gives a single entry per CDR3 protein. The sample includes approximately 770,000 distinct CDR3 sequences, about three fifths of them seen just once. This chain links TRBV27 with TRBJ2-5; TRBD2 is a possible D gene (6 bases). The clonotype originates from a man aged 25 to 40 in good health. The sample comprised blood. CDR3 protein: CASSPPRRGKETQYF. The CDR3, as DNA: TGTGCCAGCAGCCCGCCGAGGAGGGGAAAAGAGACCCAGTACTTC.